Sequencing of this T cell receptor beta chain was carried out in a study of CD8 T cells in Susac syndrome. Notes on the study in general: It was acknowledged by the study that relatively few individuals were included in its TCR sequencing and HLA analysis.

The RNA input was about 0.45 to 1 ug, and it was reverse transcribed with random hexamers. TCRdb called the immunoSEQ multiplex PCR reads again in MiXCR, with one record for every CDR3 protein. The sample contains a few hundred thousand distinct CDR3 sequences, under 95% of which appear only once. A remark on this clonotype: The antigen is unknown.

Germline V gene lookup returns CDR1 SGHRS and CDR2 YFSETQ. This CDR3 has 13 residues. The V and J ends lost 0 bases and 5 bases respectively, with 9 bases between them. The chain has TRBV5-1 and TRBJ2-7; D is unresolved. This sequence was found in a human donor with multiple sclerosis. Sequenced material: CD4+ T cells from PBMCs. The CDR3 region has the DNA TGCGCCAGCAGCTTGGGCCCTACGAACGAGCAGTACTTC. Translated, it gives CASSLGPTNEQYF.